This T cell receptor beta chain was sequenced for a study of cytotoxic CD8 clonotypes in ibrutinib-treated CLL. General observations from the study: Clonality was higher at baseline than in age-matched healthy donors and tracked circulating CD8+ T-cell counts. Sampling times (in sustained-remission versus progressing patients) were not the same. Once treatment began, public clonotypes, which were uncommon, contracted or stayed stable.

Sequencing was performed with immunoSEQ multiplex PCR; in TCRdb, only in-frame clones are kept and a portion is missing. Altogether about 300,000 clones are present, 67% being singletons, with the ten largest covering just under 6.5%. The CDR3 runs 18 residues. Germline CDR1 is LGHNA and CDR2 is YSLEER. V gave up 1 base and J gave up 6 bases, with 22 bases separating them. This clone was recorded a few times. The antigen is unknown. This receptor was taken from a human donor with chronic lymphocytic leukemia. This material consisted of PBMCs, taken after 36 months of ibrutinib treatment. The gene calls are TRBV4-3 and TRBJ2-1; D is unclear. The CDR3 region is CASSQGPPVTAPTNEQFF. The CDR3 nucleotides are TGCGCCAGCAGCCAAGGTCCCCCCGTCACGGCACCCACCAATGAGCAGTTCTTC.